This section outlines one TCR beta chain sequence together with its context. Its target is not known. Germline assignment: CDR1 GTSNPN and CDR2 SVGIG (reference sequence). The CDR3 totals 13 residues. The germline V and J ends were trimmed by 2 bases and 8 bases, with 15 bases remaining between them. This sample stems from a study of cytomegalovirus exposure and HLA in healthy donors. Study outcomes and limitations: An analysis that was carried out later associated 16,951 TCR beta sequences with HLA alleles at 0.05 false discovery rate.

Amplification used 60 Vbeta primers and 13 Jbeta primers. Profiling relied on immunoSEQ multiplex PCR, and the TCRdb table lists in-frame clones only, not all of them. Of approximately 95,000 clones in the sample, about 86% were seen once. This clonotype was sampled from a woman aged 70-85 years in good health and CMV-seropositive. Sequencing was carried out using PBMCs. The chain is built from TRBV30 and TRBJ1-2; D not resolved. The CDR3 coding sequence is TGTGCCTGGAGTCCCTTAGTGGAGTACGGCTACACCTTC. It yields the protein CAWSPLVEYGYTF.